This note documents a single T cell receptor (beta chain) sequence. The CDR3 contains 14 residues. Germline CDR1 is SGHAT and CDR2 is FQNNGV. Deletions cut 1 base from V and 8 bases from J, with 11 bases between. This sample was taken from a study of metastatic and nonmetastatic thyroid tumors. About the study: Malignant thyroid and benign thyroid patients provided blood and tumor or nodule tissue whose repertoires were compared.

Authors' methods: To classify distant metastasis in papillary thyroid cancer, a model was built from CDR3 differences across clinicopathological groups. TCRdb reprocessed the PCR reads using MiXCR. These V and J calls rely on TCRdb rather than the paper's analysis. The data contain 15,000 to 20,000 clones, 30% to 40% of them singletons. Every patient underwent thyroid surgery untreated. The chain links TRBV11-2 to TRBJ1-4; D unclear. Sequencing was carried out using tumor tissue. This clonotype was obtained from a female donor with papillary thyroid cancer or a benign thyroid nodule (not recorded which). Some clones in this sample may be carry-over from other donors' samples. The CDR3: CASSLGQMEEKLFF. In DNA, the CDR3 is TGTGCCAGCAGCTTAGGGCAGATGGAGGAAAAACTGTTTTTT. Filled out from reference TRBV11-2 and TRBJ1-4, the complete variable domain reads EAGVAQSPRYKIIEKRQSVAFWCNPISGHATLYWYQQILGQGPKLLIQFQNNGVVDDSQLPKDRFSAERLKGVDSTLKIQPAKLEDSAVYLCASSLGQMEEKLFFGSGTQLSVL.